This T cell receptor (beta chain) was recorded in a study of molecular identifiers for immune sequencing clone quantification. General study results and limits: Clones above 20 RNA copies held over 98% of effector molecules, under 1% in naive cells.

Naive CD8 libraries were made from roughly 20,000 to 1,000,000 sorted cells, and they used 10%, 30% or 50% RNA. In TCRdb, the PCR reads were re-called with MiXCR into one record per CDR3 protein. The data show some 65,000 distinct CDR3 sequences, 15% to 20% seen once. This clonotype was recorded a few times. Its antigen is unidentified. V lost 2 bases to trimming and J lost 4 bases, with 17 bases between them. CDR3 length: 16 residues. The germline V gene encodes CDR1 SGHTA and CDR2 FQGNSA. The specimen sequenced was naive CD8+ T cells from blood, with Jurkat cell RNA spiked in. Documented subset: FACS-sorted CD8+CD4-CCR7+CD45RA+ naive T cells. V is TRBV7-2 and J is TRBJ1-1; TRBD1 is a possible D gene (5 bases). The sequence derives from a human donor in good health. Some libraries in this study had Jurkat cell RNA spiked in. The CDR3 is CASSLTPAGGATEAFF. The CDR3 nucleotides read TGTGCCAGCAGCTTAACACCCGCGGGAGGGGCCACTGAAGCTTTCTTT.